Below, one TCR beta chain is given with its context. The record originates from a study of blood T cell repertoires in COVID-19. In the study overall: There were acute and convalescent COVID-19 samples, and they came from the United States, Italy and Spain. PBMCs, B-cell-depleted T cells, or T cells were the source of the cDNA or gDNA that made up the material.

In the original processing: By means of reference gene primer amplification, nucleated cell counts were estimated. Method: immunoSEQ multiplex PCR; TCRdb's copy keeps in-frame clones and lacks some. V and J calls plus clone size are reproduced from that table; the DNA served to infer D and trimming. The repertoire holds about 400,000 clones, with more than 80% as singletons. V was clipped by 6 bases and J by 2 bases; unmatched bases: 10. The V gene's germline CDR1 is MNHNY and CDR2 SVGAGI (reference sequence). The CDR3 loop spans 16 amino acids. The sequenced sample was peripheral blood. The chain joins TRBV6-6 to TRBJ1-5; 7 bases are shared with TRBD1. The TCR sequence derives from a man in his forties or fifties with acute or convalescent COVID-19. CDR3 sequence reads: CASSQAGGLGNQPQHF. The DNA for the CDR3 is TGTGCCAGCAGCCAGGCAGGGGGTTTGGGCAATCAGCCCCAGCATTTT.